This TCR beta chain was recovered during a study of T cells in localized non-small cell lung cancer. Notes on the study in general: Adjacent lung held a median roughly 56 of the top 100 tumor clones. A single tumor region was sequenced, leaving heterogeneity possible.

Using immunoSEQ multiplex PCR, the repertoire was profiled, and TCRdb retains in-frame clones only, with some absent. The table lists roughly 21,000 clones, about nine tenths of them singletons. V lost 1 base and J 4 bases, leaving 8 bases between the germline ends. The CDR3 totals 14 residues. Looked up from germline, CDR1 is SGHTA and CDR2 is FQGNSA. Concerning this clone: What it binds is not known.

J is TRBJ2-1 and V is TRBV7-2; D unclear. This sequence originates from a woman aged 35 to 75 with stage I lung adenocarcinoma. The sequencing here drew on peripheral blood, taken before any cancer treatment. Here the CDR3 reads CASSLGNSYNEQFF. The CDR3 region has the DNA TGTGCCAGCAGCTTAGGCAACTCGTACAATGAGCAGTTCTTC.